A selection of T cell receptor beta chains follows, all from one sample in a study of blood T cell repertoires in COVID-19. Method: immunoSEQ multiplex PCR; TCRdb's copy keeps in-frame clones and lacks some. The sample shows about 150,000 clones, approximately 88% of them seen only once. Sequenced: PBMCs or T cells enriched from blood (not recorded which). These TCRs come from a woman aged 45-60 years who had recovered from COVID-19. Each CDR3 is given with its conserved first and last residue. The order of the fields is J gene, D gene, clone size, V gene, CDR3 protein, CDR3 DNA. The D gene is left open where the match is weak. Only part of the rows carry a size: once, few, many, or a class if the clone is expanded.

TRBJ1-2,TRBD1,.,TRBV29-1,CSVESDREGFAYTF,TGCAGCGTTGAGTCGGACAGGGAGGGATTTGCCTACACCTTC
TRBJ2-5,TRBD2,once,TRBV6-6,CASSWSGTRAETQYF,TGTGCCAGCAGTTGGTCCGGGACTAGGGCCGAGACCCAGTACTTC
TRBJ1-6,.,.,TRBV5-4,CASSLELGANSPLHF,TGTGCCAGCAGCTTGGAGCTGGGGGCAAATTCACCCCTCCACTTT
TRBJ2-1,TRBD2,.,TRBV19,CASRGTSGGSSYNEQFF,TGTGCCAGTAGAGGGACTAGCGGGGGGAGCTCCTACAATGAGCAGTTCTTC
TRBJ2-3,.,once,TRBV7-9,CASSFLGATDTQYF,TGTGCCAGCAGCTTTCTAGGGGCAACAGATACGCAGTATTTT
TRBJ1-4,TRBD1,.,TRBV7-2,CASSLGGQGAEKLFF,TGTGCCAGCAGCTTAGGGGGGCAGGGGGCTGAAAAACTGTTTTTT
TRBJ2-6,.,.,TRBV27,CASSLSPGGLSGANVLTF,TGTGCCAGCAGTTTATCACCAGGGGGACTCTCTGGGGCCAACGTCCTGACTTTC
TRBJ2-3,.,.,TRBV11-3,CASSLASNTDTQYF,TGTGCCAGCAGCTTAGCTAGCAACACAGATACGCAGTATTTT
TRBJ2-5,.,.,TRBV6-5,CASSYNQGLETQYF,TGTGCCAGCAGTTATAACCAGGGGCTAGAGACCCAGTACTTC
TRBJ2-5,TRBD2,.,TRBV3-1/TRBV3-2,CASSQVPSGGLSQYF,TGTGCCAGCAGCCAAGTCCCCAGCGGGGGCTTGTCCCAGTACTTC
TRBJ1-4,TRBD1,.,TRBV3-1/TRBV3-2,CASSPGQREKLFF,TGTGCCAGCAGCCCGGGACAGAGGGAAAAACTGTTTTTT
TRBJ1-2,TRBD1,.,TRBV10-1,CASPPRGHRSRF,TGCGCCAGCCCCCCAAGGGGGCATAGGAGCCGCTTC
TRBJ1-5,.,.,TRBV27,CATPNSNQPQHF,TGTGCCACCCCCAATAGCAATCAGCCCCAGCATTTT
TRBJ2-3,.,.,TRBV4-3,CASSPRPFFWAETQDTQYF,TGCGCCAGCAGCCCCCGACCGTTTTTTTGGGCAGAGACACAAGATACGCAGTATTTT
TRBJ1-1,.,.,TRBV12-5,CASGPGGNTEAFF,TGTGCTAGTGGTCCGGGTGGGAACACTGAAGCTTTCTTT
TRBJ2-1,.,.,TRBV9,CASSVVSGSYNEQFF,TGTGCCAGCAGCGTAGTAAGCGGGTCCTACAATGAGCAGTTCTTC
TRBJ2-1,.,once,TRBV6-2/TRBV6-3,CASSRISAAESSYNEQFF,TGTGCCAGCAGCCGAATCTCGGCAGCGGAGAGCTCCTACAATGAGCAGTTCTTC
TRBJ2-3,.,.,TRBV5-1,CASSLGRPEGDTQYF,TGCGCCAGCAGCTTGGGCCGCCCAGAGGGAGATACGCAGTATTTT
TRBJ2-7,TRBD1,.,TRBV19,CASSSGTGVYEQYF,TGTGCCAGTAGTTCCGGGACAGGCGTCTACGAGCAGTACTTC
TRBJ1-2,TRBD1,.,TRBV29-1,CSVEDRTGQGYGYTF,TGCAGCGTTGAAGATCGTACGGGACAGGGTTATGGCTACACCTTC
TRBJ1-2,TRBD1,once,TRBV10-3,CAIRETGEDGYTF,TGTGCCATCAGGGAGACAGGGGAGGATGGCTACACCTTC
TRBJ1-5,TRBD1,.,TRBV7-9,CASSSRTGLPQHF,TGTGCCAGCAGCTCCCGGACAGGGCTGCCCCAGCATTTT
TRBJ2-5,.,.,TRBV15,CATSSGRAGIQETQYF,TGTGCCACCAGCAGCGGAAGGGCAGGGATACAAGAGACCCAGTACTTC
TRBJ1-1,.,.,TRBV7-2,CASSLRGEAFF,TGTGCCAGCAGCTTAAGGGGGGAAGCTTTCTTT
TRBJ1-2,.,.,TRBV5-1,CASSLAATALNYGYTF,TGCGCCAGCAGCTTGGCCGCGACAGCCCTTAACTATGGCTACACCTTC
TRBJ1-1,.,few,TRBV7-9,CASRAPVGGANTEAFF,TGTGCCAGCAGAGCCCCGGTGGGGGGGGCGAACACTGAAGCTTTCTTT
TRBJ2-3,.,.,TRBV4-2,CASSRVSGGQTSTDTQYF,TGTGCCAGCAGCCGAGTTTCAGGCGGACAGACTAGCACAGATACGCAGTATTTT
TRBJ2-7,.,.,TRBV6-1,CASSEGAFFTYEQYF,TGTGCCAGCAGTGAGGGGGCCTTTTTCACCTACGAGCAGTACTTC
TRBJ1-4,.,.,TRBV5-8,CASSAGNSIATNEKLFF,TGTGCCAGCAGCGCAGGGAATTCCATTGCAACTAATGAAAAACTGTTTTTT
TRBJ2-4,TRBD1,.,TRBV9,CASSVGPTGGIQYF,TGTGCCAGCAGCGTAGGACCTACAGGGGGCATTCAGTACTTC
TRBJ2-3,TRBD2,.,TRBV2,CASSEWERAAGGSTDTQYF,TGTGCCAGCAGTGAATGGGAGCGGGCGGCGGGGGGTAGCACAGATACGCAGTATTTT
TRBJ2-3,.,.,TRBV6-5,CASSITSLSTDTQYF,TGTGCCAGCAGTATAACTAGCCTGAGCACAGATACGCAGTATTTT
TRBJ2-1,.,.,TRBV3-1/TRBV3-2,CASSQGLGLNEQFF,TGTGCCAGCAGCCAAGGGCTAGGTTTAAATGAGCAGTTCTTC
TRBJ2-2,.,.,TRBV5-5,CASSLVARSNTGELFF,TGTGCCAGCAGCTTGGTTGCGCGGAGTAACACCGGGGAGCTGTTTTTT
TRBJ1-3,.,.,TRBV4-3,CASSQGAGTNTGNTIYF,TGCGCCAGCAGCCAAGGGGCCGGGACAAATACTGGAAACACCATATATTTT
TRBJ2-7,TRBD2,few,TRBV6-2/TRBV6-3,CASSSLAGQLRYEQYF,TGTGCCAGCAGTTCCTTAGCGGGGCAACTTCGGTACGAGCAGTACTTC
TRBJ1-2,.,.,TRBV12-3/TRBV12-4,CASSREGHYGYTF,TGTGCCAGCAGCAGGGAGGGACACTATGGCTACACCTTC
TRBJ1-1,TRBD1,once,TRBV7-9,CASRPPGQGAGYEAFF,TGTGCCAGCAGGCCACCGGGACAGGGGGCAGGGTATGAAGCTTTCTTT
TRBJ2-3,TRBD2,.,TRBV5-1,CASSLPLAGGSILTDTQYF,TGCGCCAGCAGCTTACCACTAGCGGGGGGGTCAATCCTCACAGATACGCAGTATTTT
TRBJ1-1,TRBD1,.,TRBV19,CASSMLGTGGWIGVNTEAFF,TGTGCCAGTAGTATGCTCGGGACAGGGGGCTGGATAGGAGTGAACACTGAAGCTTTCTTT
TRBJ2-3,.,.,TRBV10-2,CASRETSGTDTQYF,TGCGCCAGCAGGGAGACAAGCGGGACAGATACGCAGTATTTT